These 24 T cell receptor beta chains share one sample of origin, sequenced in a study of identical twins. TCRdb fed the 5' RACE reads into MiXCR, producing one record per CDR3 protein. Among 250,000 to 300,000 distinct CDR3 sequences listed, 8.5% to 9.5% were seen once. These data also featured in a second study, about yellow fever vaccine responses in identical twins.

Material: CD8+ T cells sorted from blood. The receptor set was obtained from a woman under 30 in good health.

The chain employs TRBV7-2 and TRBJ2-7; no firm D call. The germline gives CDR1 SGHTA, CDR2 FQGNSA. V gave up 2 bases and J gave up 0 bases, with 14 bases separating them. CDR3 length equals 16 residues. The CDR3 DNA is TGTGCCAGCAGCTTACCTCGAATGGCGGCCTCCTACGAGCAGTACTTC. Amino acid sequence: CASSLPRMAASYEQYF.

The CDR3 sequence is CATSDYQGAKETQYF. The CDR3 nucleotides are TGTGCCACCAGTGATTATCAGGGGGCAAAAGAGACCCAGTACTTC. The chain employs TRBV24-1 and TRBJ2-5; TRBD1 aligns across 8 bases. The trim removed 2 bases at V and 3 bases at J, leaving 4 bases unmatched. Germline V lookup: CDR1 KGHDR, CDR2 SFDVKD. The length of the CDR3 is 15 residues.

At least ten counts were recorded for this clonotype. This rearrangement joins TRBV7-2 to TRBJ2-2; 7 bases map to TRBD1. The CDR3 totals 16 residues. With V trimmed by 0 bases and J by 6 bases, 7 bases remained unmatched. Germline lookup yields CDR1 SGHTA and CDR2 FQGNSA. The CDR3: CASSLAGGAWAGELFF. The CDR3 nucleotides are TGTGCCAGCAGCTTAGCAGGGGGCGCTTGGGCCGGGGAGCTGTTTTTT.

This clonotype came up many times. The rearrangement links TRBV7-9 to TRBJ2-6, with D perhaps TRBD1 (5 bases). The CDR3 runs 16 residues. The germline V and J ends were trimmed by 4 bases and 1 base, with 11 bases remaining between them. CDR1 and CDR2 from the germline V gene are SEHNR and FQNEAQ (reference sequence). CDR3 loop: CASSWVQESGANVLTF. CDR3 sequence (DNA): TGTGCCAGCAGCTGGGTACAGGAATCTGGGGCCAACGTCCTGACTTTC.

This clonotype was seen many times. This chain uses TRBV20-1 with TRBJ2-5; 13 bases match TRBD2. Germline V gene sequence: CDR1 DFQATT, CDR2 SNEGSKA (reference sequence). The length of the CDR3 is 15 residues. V was pared by 5 bases and J by 5 bases, with 8 bases of the junction left unmatched. CDR3 protein: CSASETSGGSETQYF. The CDR3 DNA sequence: TGCAGTGCTTCTGAGACTAGCGGGGGGTCGGAGACCCAGTACTTC.

This clonotype was seen a handful of times. The chain combines TRBV4-2 with TRBJ1-2; D perhaps matches TRBD1 (5 bases). CDR1 is LGHNA and CDR2 is YNFKEQ in the germline V gene. The length of the CDR3 is 15 residues. Trimming took off 0 bases at V and 4 bases at J, with 12 bases between the two ends. CDR3 bases: TGTGCCAGCAGCCAAGATCGGGGGGATCTCTATGGCTACACCTTC. It yields the protein CASSQDRGDLYGYTF.

V gene TRBV3-1 combines with J gene TRBJ2-7; D is perhaps TRBD2 (5 bases). V was pared by 1 base and J by 5 bases, with 18 bases between. Germline V gene data show CDR1 as LGHDT and CDR2 as YNNKEL (reference sequence). The CDR3 loop spans 16 amino acids. The CDR3, as DNA: TGTGCCAGCAGCCAAGTTTTAAGGGAGCTGGGTAACGAGCAGTACTTC. It codes for CASSQVLRELGNEQYF.

This clonotype has a count of ten or more. The V gene is TRBV6-1, the J gene TRBJ2-7; TRBD1 might be the D (6 bases). V lost 4 bases to trimming and J lost 1 base, with 11 bases between them. The germline V gene has CDR1 MNHNS and CDR2 SASEGT. The CDR3 covers 14 residues. The chain's CDR3 is CASSGRQVSYEQYF. The CDR3 DNA is TGTGCCAGCAGTGGGCGACAGGTATCCTACGAGCAGTACTTC.

V is TRBV20-1 and J is TRBJ1-4, with 12 nucleotides matching TRBD1. V gave up 3 bases and J gave up 6 bases; unmatched junction bases: 11. CDR3 size: 17 residues. Germline CDR1 and CDR2: DFQATT and SNEGSKA (reference sequence). Here the CDR3 DNA reads TGCAGTGCTAGGGCGGGACAGGGGGCCCAAATTTATGAAAAACTGTTTTTT. Its translation is CSARAGQGAQIYEKLFF.

Ten or more counts support this clonotype. The rearrangement uses TRBV7-9 and TRBJ2-7; possible D gene TRBD1, 6 bases. Germline lookup yields CDR1 SEHNR and CDR2 FQNEAQ (reference sequence). The CDR3 length is 14 residues. V gave up 8 bases and J gave up 0 bases, with 14 bases separating them. The CDR3 spells CASSIPGHSYEQYF. CDR3 nucleotide sequence: TGTGCCAGCTCAATTCCGGGACACTCCTACGAGCAGTACTTC.

In its sample, this clonotype was seen many times. This chain joins TRBV25-1 and TRBJ1-5; 11 bases are shared with TRBD1. Per the germline V gene, CDR1 is MGHDK and CDR2 is SYGVNS. The CDR3 runs 17 residues. With 9 bases clipped from V and 1 base from J, the junction kept 11 bases outside the gene matches. The CDR3 region has the DNA TGTGCCAGACCGGACAGGGGGCGAGAGCTAAGCAATCAGCCCCAGCATTTT. It is translated as CARPDRGRELSNQPQHF.

The CDR3 here is CSASGGYTEAFF. CDR3 in DNA: TGCAGTGCTAGCGGGGGTTACACTGAAGCTTTCTTT. V usage is TRBV20-1 and J usage is TRBJ1-1, with D possibly matching TRBD1 (5 bases). V gave up 3 bases and J gave up 3 bases, with 8 bases separating them. Germline V gives CDR1 DFQATT, CDR2 SNEGSKA (reference sequence). This CDR3 contains 12 residues.

The chain employs TRBV28 and TRBJ2-7; D may match TRBD1 or TRBD2 (5 bases each). CDR1 is MDHEN, CDR2 SYDVKM, per germline. Trimming took off 5 bases at V and 4 bases at J, with 15 bases between the two ends. The CDR3 is made up of 14 amino acids. The chain's CDR3 is CASSPGDQPYEQYF. The DNA of the CDR3 is TGTGCCAGCAGTCCCGGGGACCAGCCTTACGAGCAGTACTTC.

This clonotype has ten or more counts. This chain joins TRBV29-1 and TRBJ2-7; possibly TRBD2 for D (6 bases). Germline loops: CDR1 SQVTM, CDR2 ANQGSEA. The CDR3 runs to 12 residues. V was clipped by 0 bases and J by 9 bases, with 12 bases between them. The DNA of the CDR3 is TGCAGCGTTGAAGATCCGGGGGTAGGGCAGTACTTC. This translates into CSVEDPGVGQYF.

This clonotype was detected a few times. The V gene is TRBV10-3, the J gene TRBJ2-7, with D perhaps given as TRBD1 or TRBD2 (6 bases each). The ends were cut back, 8 bases at V and 4 bases at J, with 18 bases in the middle. This CDR3 comprises 14 residues. Germline V gene sequence: CDR1 ENHRY, CDR2 SYGVKD. The CDR3 loop reads CAIGSGLGAYEQYF. The DNA for the CDR3 is TGTGCCATCGGGAGCGGGCTGGGGGCATACGAGCAGTACTTC.

This clonotype was detected ten times or more. Written as DNA, the CDR3 is TGCGCCAGCAGCTCAGAGGCCAGCGGGAGGGGGTACGAGCAGTACTTC. It translates to CASSSEASGRGYEQYF. This sequence joins TRBV5-1 and TRBJ2-7; 10 nucleotides line up with TRBD2. J was trimmed by 4 bases and V by 3 bases; bases with no gene match: 10. The V gene's germline CDR1 is SGHRS and CDR2 YFSETQ. The CDR3 totals 16 residues.

This chain uses TRBV6-5 with TRBJ2-7; 8 bases are shared with TRBD2. CDR1 MNHEY and CDR2 SVGAGI come from the germline V gene. The CDR3 sequence is 15 residues long. Trimming took 0 bases from V and 2 from J; bases not matched to a gene: 3. CDR3 DNA sequence: TGTGCCAGCAGTTACTCGCGGGGGGAACCCTACGAGCAGTACTTC. Protein sequence: CASSYSRGEPYEQYF.

This clonotype appeared many times. The chain carries TRBV25-1 and TRBJ2-3; perhaps TRBD2 as D (5 bases). CDR1 and CDR2 from the germline V gene are MGHDK and SYGVNS. Between the trimmed V and J ends, which lost 2 bases and 6 bases, there was a span of 15 bases. The CDR3 loop spans 15 amino acids. The CDR3 loop is CASSEDVGGSDTQYF. In DNA, the CDR3 is TGTGCCAGCAGTGAAGACGTTGGCGGGTCCGATACGCAGTATTTT.

The V gene is TRBV7-6, the J gene TRBJ2-7; the D is unclear. This CDR3 is 14 amino acids long. Trimming stripped 3 bases from V and 1 base from J, with 10 bases between. The germline V gene encodes CDR1 SGHVS and CDR2 FNYEAQ. The chain's CDR3 is CASSFGLESYEQYF. The CDR3 DNA follows: TGTGCCAGCAGCTTTGGGCTAGAATCCTACGAGCAGTACTTC. Together with reference TRBV7-6 and TRBJ2-7, the CDR3 gives the full variable domain: GAGVSQSPRYKVTKRGQDVALRCDPISGHVSLYWYRQALGQGPEFLTYFNYEAQQDKSGLPNDRFSAERPEGSISTLTIQRTEQRDSAMYRCASSFGLESYEQYFGPGTRLTVT.

This clonotype was recorded a few times. This chain joins TRBV5-6 and TRBJ1-2; 10 nucleotides line up with TRBD1. The CDR3 contains 19 residues. Germline values: CDR1 SGHDT, CDR2 YYEEEE. Germline trimming cut 0 bases from V and 5 bases from J; bases unmatched to any gene: 16. CDR3 amino acids: CASSLDFDGTGDHRYGYTF. Written as DNA, the CDR3 is TGTGCCAGCAGCTTGGATTTTGACGGGACAGGGGATCACCGGTATGGCTACACCTTC.

This clonotype has ten or more counts. This rearrangement joins TRBV15 to TRBJ2-3, with D perhaps TRBD1 (5 bases). In germline, CDR1 is LNHNV, CDR2 YYDKDF (reference sequence). Trimming pared 1 base from V and 2 bases from J, leaving 13 bases between. The CDR3 runs to 16 residues. The CDR3 region has the DNA TGTGCCACCAGCAGAGGATATGGGGCCACCACAGATACGCAGTATTTT. This translates into CATSRGYGATTDTQYF.

On this clonotype itself: Since a much larger clone is just one base distant, this may be a read error. The V call is TRBV7-9, the J call TRBJ2-3; 7 bases fit TRBD2. Germline V gene sequence: CDR1 SEHNR, CDR2 FQNEAQ (reference sequence). This CDR3 region has 15 residues. CDR3 sequence (DNA): TGTGCCAGCAGTCCGAACGGGGACTACACAGTTACGCAGTATTTT. Amino acids: CASSPNGDYTVTQYF.

This clonotype has at least ten counts. The chain uses TRBV7-9 and TRBJ2-1; 8 nucleotides match TRBD2. The trim removed 2 bases at V and 2 bases at J, leaving 2 bases unmatched. The CDR3 spans 15 residues. Germline V CDR1 and CDR2: SEHNR, FQNEAQ (reference sequence). The CDR3 DNA reads as TGTGCCAGCAGCTTACCGGGACTAGCCTACAATGAGCAGTTCTTC. This sequence encodes CASSLPGLAYNEQFF. Supplemented by reference TRBV7-9 and TRBJ2-1, the full variable domain reads DTGVSQNPRHKITKRGQNVTFRCDPISEHNRLYWYRQTLGQGPEFLTYFQNEAQLEKSRLLSDRFSAERPKGSFSTLEIQRTEQGDSAMYLCASSLPGLAYNEQFFGPGTRLTVL.

This clonotype was observed at least ten times. The chain links TRBV3-1 to TRBJ2-3; either TRBD1 or TRBD2 may supply D (5 bases each). V gave up 2 bases and J gave up 7 bases, with 16 bases separating them. The CDR3 runs to 15 residues. Germline CDR1 is LGHDT and CDR2 is YNNKEL (reference sequence). The CDR3 here is CASSQRDAFLYTQYF. The CDR3 region has the DNA TGTGCCAGCAGCCAAAGGGACGCCTTCTTGTATACGCAGTATTTT.